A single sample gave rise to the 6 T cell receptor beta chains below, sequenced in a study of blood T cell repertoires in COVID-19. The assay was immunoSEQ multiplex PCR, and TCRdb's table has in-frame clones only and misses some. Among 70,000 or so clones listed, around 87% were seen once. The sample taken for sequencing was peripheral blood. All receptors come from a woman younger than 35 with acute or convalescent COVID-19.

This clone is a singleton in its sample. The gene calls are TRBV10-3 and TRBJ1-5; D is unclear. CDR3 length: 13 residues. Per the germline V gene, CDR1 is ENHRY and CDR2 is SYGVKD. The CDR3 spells CATRSRLDQPQHF. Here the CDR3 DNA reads TGTGCTACTCGATCCCGACTCGATCAGCCCCAGCATTTT.

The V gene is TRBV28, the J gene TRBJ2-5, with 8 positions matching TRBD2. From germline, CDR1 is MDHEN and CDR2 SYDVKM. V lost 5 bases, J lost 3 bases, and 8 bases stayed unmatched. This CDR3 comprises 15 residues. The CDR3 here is CASSPAGGGEETQYF. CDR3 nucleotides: TGTGCCAGCAGTCCCGCGGGGGGAGGAGAAGAGACCCAGTACTTC.

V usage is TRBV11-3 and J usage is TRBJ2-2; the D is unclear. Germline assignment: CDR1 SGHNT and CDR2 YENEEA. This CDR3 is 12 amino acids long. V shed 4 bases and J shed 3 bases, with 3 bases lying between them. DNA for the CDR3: TGTGCCAGCAGCTCAGACACCGGGGAGCTGTTTTTT. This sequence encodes CASSSDTGELFF. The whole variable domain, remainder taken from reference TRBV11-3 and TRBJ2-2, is EAGVVQSPRYKIIEKKQPVAFWCNPISGHNTLYWYLQNLGQGPELLIRYENEEAVDDSQLPKDRFSAERLKGVDSTLKIQPAELGDSAVYLCASSSDTGELFFGEGSRLTVL.

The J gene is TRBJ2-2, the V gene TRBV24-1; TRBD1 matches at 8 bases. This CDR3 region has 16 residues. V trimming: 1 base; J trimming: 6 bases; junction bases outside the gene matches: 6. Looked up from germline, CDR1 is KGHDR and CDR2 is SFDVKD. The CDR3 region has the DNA TGTGCCACCAGTGATTTCTTGACAGGGGTGTCCGGGGAGCTGTTTTTT. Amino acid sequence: CATSDFLTGVSGELFF.

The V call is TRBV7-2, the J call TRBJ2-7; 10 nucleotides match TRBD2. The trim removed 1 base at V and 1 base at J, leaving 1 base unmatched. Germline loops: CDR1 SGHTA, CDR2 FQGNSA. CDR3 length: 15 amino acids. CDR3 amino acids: CASSLGTSGSYEQYF. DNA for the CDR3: TGTGCCAGCAGCTTAGGGACTAGCGGTTCCTACGAGCAGTACTTC.

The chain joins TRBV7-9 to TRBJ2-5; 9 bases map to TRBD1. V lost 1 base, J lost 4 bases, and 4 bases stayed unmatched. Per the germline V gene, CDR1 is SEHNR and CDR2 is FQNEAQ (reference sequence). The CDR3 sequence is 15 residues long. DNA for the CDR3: TGTGCCAGCAGCTTAGTGGGACAGGGTGGAGAGACCCAGTACTTC. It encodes CASSLVGQGGETQYF.